A single sample gave rise to the 3 T cell receptor beta chains below, sequenced in a study of graft-versus-host responses after intestinal transplantation. These receptors' antigens are unknown. Assay: immunoSEQ multiplex PCR; the TCRdb copy retains only in-frame clones and omits some. This table has some 35,000 clones, roughly 94% appearing once. This sample comprised unstimulated CD4+ T cells sorted from spleen or lymph node cells, obtained before transplant. These receptors were obtained from a human donor who was the organ donor for an intestinal transplant.

The rearrangement links TRBV7-2 to TRBJ1-4; D is ambiguous. Trimming stripped 5 bases from V and 0 bases from J, with 13 bases between. CDR3 size: 16 residues. From germline, CDR1 is SGHTA and CDR2 FQGNSA. CDR3 protein: CASSPQLVATNEKLFF. CDR3 sequence (DNA): TGTGCCAGCAGCCCCCAGTTGGTCGCAACTAATGAAAAACTGTTTTTT.

This clone was seen a single time. CDR3 sequence reads: CASSYLKGRTNYGYTF. In nucleotides, the CDR3 is TGTGCCAGCAGTTACTTGAAAGGGCGAACTAACTATGGCTACACCTTC. The rearrangement joins TRBV6-5 to TRBJ1-2; no definite D call. Looked up from germline, CDR1 is MNHEY and CDR2 is SVGAGI. The CDR3 has 16 amino acids. Between the trimmed V and J ends, which lost 1 base and 0 bases, there was a span of 12 bases.

The V call is TRBV4-3, the J call TRBJ2-7; 7 nucleotides agree with TRBD1. After removal of 1 base from V and 2 bases from J, the junction contained 2 bases not matched to a gene. Germline V gives CDR1 LGHNA, CDR2 YSLEER. The CDR3 covers 14 residues. CDR3 sequence reads: CASSQGQGAYEQYF. In DNA, the CDR3 is TGCGCCAGCAGCCAAGGACAGGGTGCCTACGAGCAGTACTTC.